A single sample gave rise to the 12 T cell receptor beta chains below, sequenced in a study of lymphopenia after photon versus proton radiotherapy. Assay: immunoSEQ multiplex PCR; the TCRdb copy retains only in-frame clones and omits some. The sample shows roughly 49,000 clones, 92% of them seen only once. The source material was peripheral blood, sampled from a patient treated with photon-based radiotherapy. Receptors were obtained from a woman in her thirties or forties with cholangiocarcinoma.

CDR3 DNA sequence: TGTGCCAGCAGTGAAGATCCAGGAGACTCCTATAATTCACCCCTCCACTTT. The encoded protein is CASSEDPGDSYNSPLHF. This rearrangement joins TRBV6-1 to TRBJ1-6; D is uncertain. The germline V gene has CDR1 MNHNS and CDR2 SASEGT. This CDR3 spans 17 amino acids. The ends were cut back, 1 base at V and 0 bases at J, with 10 bases in the middle.

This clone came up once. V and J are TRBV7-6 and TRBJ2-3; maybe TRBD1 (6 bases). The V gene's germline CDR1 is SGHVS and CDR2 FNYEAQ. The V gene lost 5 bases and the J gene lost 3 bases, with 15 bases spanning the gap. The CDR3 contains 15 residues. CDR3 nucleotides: TGTGCCAGCAGCCCTTCAGGGGTCGGTACAGATACGCAGTATTTT. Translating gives CASSPSGVGTDTQYF.

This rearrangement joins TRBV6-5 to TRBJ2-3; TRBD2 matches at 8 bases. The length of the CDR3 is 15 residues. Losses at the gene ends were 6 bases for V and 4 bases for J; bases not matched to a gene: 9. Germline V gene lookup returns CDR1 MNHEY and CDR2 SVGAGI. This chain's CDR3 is CASRPAGEWSDTQYF. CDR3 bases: TGTGCCAGCAGACCAGCGGGAGAGTGGTCAGATACGCAGTATTTT.

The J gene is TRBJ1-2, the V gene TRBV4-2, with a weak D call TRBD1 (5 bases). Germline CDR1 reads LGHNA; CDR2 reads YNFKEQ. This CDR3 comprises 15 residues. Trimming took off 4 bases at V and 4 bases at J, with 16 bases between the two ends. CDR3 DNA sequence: TGTGCCAGCAGCCGGGACGTAAGTGCGGTCTATGGCTACACCTTC. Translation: CASSRDVSAVYGYTF.

The CDR3 reads CASRTSRGAQPQHF. The CDR3 coding sequence is TGTGCCAGCAGGACCTCTCGGGGTGCTCAGCCCCAGCATTTT. This chain links TRBV28 with TRBJ1-5; no firm D call. The V gene lost 6 bases and the J gene lost 6 bases, with 15 bases spanning the gap. Germline CDR1 is MDHEN and CDR2 is SYDVKM. The CDR3 totals 14 residues.

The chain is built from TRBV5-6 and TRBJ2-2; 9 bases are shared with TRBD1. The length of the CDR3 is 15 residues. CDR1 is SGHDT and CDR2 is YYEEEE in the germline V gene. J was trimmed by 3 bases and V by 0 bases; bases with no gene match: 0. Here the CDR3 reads CASSLGDRDTGELFF. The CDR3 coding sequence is TGTGCCAGCAGCTTGGGGGACAGGGACACCGGGGAGCTGTTTTTT. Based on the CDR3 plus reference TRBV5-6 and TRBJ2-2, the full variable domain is DAGVTQSPTHLIKTRGQQVTLRCSPKSGHDTVSWYQQALGQGPQFIFQYYEEEERQRGNFPDRFSGHQFPNYSSELNVNALLLGDSALYLCASSLGDRDTGELFFGEGSRLTVL.

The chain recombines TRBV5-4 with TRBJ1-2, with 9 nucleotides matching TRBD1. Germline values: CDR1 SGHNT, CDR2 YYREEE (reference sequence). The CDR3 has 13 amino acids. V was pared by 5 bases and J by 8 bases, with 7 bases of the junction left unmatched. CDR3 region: CASRTGTGRGYTF. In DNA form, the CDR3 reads TGTGCCAGCAGGACCGGGACAGGGCGAGGCTACACCTTC. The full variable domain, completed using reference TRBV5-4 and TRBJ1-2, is ETGVTQSPTHLIKTRGQQVTLRCSSQSGHNTVSWYQQALGQGPQFIFQYYREEENGRGNFPPRFSGLQFPNYSSELNVNALELDDSALYLCASRTGTGRGYTFGSGTRLTVV.

The CDR3 DNA reads TGTGCCAGCAGCTTACTCGGGGGCACAGATACGCAGTATTTT. It yields the protein CASSLLGGTDTQYF. The chain joins TRBV7-2 to TRBJ2-3, with a possible D match to TRBD2 (5 bases). The CDR3 is made up of 14 amino acids. Germline V gives CDR1 SGHTA, CDR2 FQGNSA. V shed 2 bases and J shed 1 base, with 7 bases lying between them.

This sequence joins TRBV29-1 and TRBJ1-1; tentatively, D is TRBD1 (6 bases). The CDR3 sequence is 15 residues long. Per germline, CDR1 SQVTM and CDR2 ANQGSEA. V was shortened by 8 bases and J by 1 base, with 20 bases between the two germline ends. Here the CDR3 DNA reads TGCAGCTCATGGGACCCGGGGACAAAGAACACTGAAGCTTTCTTT. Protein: CSSWDPGTKNTEAFF.

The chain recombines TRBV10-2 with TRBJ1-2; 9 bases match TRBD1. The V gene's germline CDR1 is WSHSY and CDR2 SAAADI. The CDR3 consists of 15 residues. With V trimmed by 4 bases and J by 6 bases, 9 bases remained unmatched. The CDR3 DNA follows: TGCGCCAGCAGTGTGGGGACAGGGATTGCCGATGGCTACACCTTC. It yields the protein CASSVGTGIADGYTF.

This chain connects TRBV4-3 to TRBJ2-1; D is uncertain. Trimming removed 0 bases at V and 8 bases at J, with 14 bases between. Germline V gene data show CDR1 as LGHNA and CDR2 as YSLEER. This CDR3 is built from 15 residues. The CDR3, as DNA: TGCGCCAGCAGCCAAGAGCCCCGGACCCCGGATGAGCAGTTCTTC. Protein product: CASSQEPRTPDEQFF.

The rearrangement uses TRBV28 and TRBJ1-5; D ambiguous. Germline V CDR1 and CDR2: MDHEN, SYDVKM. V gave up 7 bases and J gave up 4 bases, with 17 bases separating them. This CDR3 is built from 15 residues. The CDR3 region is CASTNYRGGNQPQHF. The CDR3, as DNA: TGTGCCAGCACCAACTACCGGGGTGGGAATCAGCCCCAGCATTTT. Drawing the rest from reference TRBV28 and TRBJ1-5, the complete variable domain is DVKVTQSSRYLVKRTGEKVFLECVQDMDHENMFWYRQDPGLGLRLIYFSYDVKMKEKGDIPEGYSVSREKKERFSLILESASTNQTSMYLCASTNYRGGNQPQHFGDGTRLSIL.